Each of the 32 T cell receptor beta chains below was sequenced from the same sample in a study of T-cell reconstitution after alpha-beta-depleted transplantation in children. Unique molecular identifiers were incorporated during preparation of the TCRbeta library. Each CDR3 protein is one row after TCRdb ran MiXCR on the PCR reads. The data show 500,000 to 600,000 distinct CDR3 sequences, with 25% to 30% seen just once and about a third held by the top ten. Source: PBMCs, taken before TCRalphabeta/CD19-depleted stem cell transplant. The receptors were sampled from a boy in the first two years of life with Wiskott-Aldrich syndrome, due to receive a stem cell transplant.

The chain links TRBV6-1 to TRBJ2-1, with D possibly called TRBD1 or TRBD2 (6 bases each). CDR3 length: 17 amino acids. Germline V lookup: CDR1 MNHNS, CDR2 SASEGT. V was pared by 6 bases and J by 0 bases, with 18 bases between. CDR3 protein: CASRHNRGRSSYNEQFF. CDR3 nucleotide sequence: TGTGCCAGCAGGCATAACCGGGGGCGTAGCTCCTACAATGAGCAGTTCTTC.

The CDR3 DNA sequence: TGTGCCAGCAGTTCCCGCGGGGACAGAGTTGAAGCTTTCTTT. Protein sequence: CASSSRGDRVEAFF. The rearrangement joins TRBV6-5 to TRBJ1-1, with 7 positions matching TRBD1. Trimming cost V 4 bases and J 7 bases; bases outside gene matches: 9. The V gene's germline CDR1 is MNHEY and CDR2 SVGAGI. The CDR3 has 14 amino acids.

The sample holds a few counts of this clonotype. The J gene is TRBJ2-1, the V gene TRBV5-1; TRBD2 might be the D (6 bases). The CDR3 spans 14 residues. Germline V gives CDR1 SGHRS, CDR2 YFSETQ. The ends were cut back, 2 bases at V and 8 bases at J, with 14 bases in the middle. CDR3 in DNA: TGCGCCAGCAGCTTAGGGCGAGCTAGCGATGAGCAGTTCTTC. Translated: CASSLGRASDEQFF. The full variable domain, in which reference TRBV5-1 and TRBJ2-1 provide the parts outside the CDR3, is KAGVTQTPRYLIKTRGQQVTLSCSPISGHRSVSWYQQTPGQGLQFLFEYFSETQRNKGNFPGRFSGRQFSNSRSEMNVSTLELGDSALYLCASSLGRASDEQFFGPGTRLTVL.

The V call is TRBV29-1, the J call TRBJ2-1; D ambiguous. From germline, CDR1 is SQVTM and CDR2 ANQGSEA. This CDR3 region has 15 residues. As DNA, the CDR3 is TGCAGTGCCATTGGGGTGTCGAGCTCCTACAATGAGCAGTTCTTC. This codes for CSAIGVSSSYNEQFF.

This clonotype occurred a few times. The chain employs TRBV7-2 and TRBJ2-3; no clear D gene. Trimming shortened V by 5 bases and J by 5 bases, and 11 bases separated the two germline ends. Germline CDR1 is SGHTA and CDR2 is FQGNSA. The CDR3 consists of 13 residues. CDR3 residues: CASSRGRQDTQYF. CDR3 DNA: TGTGCCAGCAGCCGCGGCAGGCAAGATACGCAGTATTTT.

V gene TRBV19 combines with J gene TRBJ2-3; no definite D call. This CDR3 is built from 15 residues. Per the germline V gene, CDR1 is LNHDA and CDR2 is SQIVND (reference sequence). V was trimmed by 3 bases and J by 0 bases, leaving 10 bases between them. The CDR3 DNA is TGTGCCAGTAGTATTGAGAAACCTAGCACAGATACGCAGTATTTT. The encoded protein is CASSIEKPSTDTQYF.

This clonotype was seen more than once but under ten times. The CDR3, as DNA: TGCAGCGTCGCCGGGACAGACCAAGAGACCCAGTACTTC. Translating gives CSVAGTDQETQYF. The V and J genes are TRBV29-1 and TRBJ2-5, with 7 bases identical to TRBD1. The CDR3 is 13 amino acids. V shed 6 bases and J 0 bases; nucleotides not matched to a gene: 4. CDR1 is SQVTM, CDR2 ANQGSEA, per germline. The variable domain in full, completed from reference TRBV29-1 and TRBJ2-5, reads SAVISQKPSRDICQRGTSLTIQCQVDSQVTMMFWYRQQPGQSLTLIATANQGSEATYESGFVIDKFPISRPNLTFSTLTVSNMSPEDSSIYLCSVAGTDQETQYFGPGTRLLVL.

This chain links TRBV2 with TRBJ2-1, with TRBD2 matching over 13 bases. Losses at the gene ends were 7 bases for V and 3 bases for J; bases not matched to a gene: 3. The CDR3 extends over 15 amino acids. Germline lookup yields CDR1 SNHLY and CDR2 FYNNEI. The CDR3 nucleotides read TGTGCCAGCATTAGGACTAGCGGGGGCTACAATGAGCAGTTCTTC. Its protein product is CASIRTSGGYNEQFF.

CDR3 loop: CSARGTSGRADTQYF. The CDR3 DNA reads TGCAGTGCTAGGGGGACTAGCGGGAGGGCAGATACGCAGTATTTT. J is TRBJ2-3 and V is TRBV20-1, with 16 bases lining up with TRBD2. This CDR3 is 15 amino acids long. The germline CDR1 and CDR2 sequences are DFQATT and SNEGSKA (reference sequence). With V trimmed by 3 bases and J by 4 bases, 1 base remained unmatched.

The chain carries TRBV12-3 or TRBV12-4 and TRBJ2-3; D is perhaps TRBD2 (5 bases). V lost 3 bases and J 0 bases, leaving 7 bases between the germline ends. This CDR3 has 14 amino acids. The CDR3 loop is CASSFSSSTDTQYF. The CDR3 bases are TGTGCCAGCAGTTTTTCTAGCAGCACAGATACGCAGTATTTT.

This clonotype has more than one count but fewer than ten. The gene calls are TRBV3-1 and TRBJ2-1; 11 nucleotides align to TRBD2. The germline CDR1 and CDR2 sequences are LGHDT and YNNKEL (reference sequence). Trimming took 1 base from V and 10 from J; bases not matched to a gene: 6. The CDR3 is made up of 15 amino acids. The CDR3 protein is CASSQVLAGGYEQFF. The CDR3 DNA is TGTGCCAGCAGCCAAGTTCTAGCGGGAGGCTACGAGCAGTTCTTC.

Only a few counts were recorded for this clonotype. V gene TRBV9 combines with J gene TRBJ2-5; a possible D gene is TRBD2 (6 bases). The ends were cut back, 0 bases at V and 3 bases at J, with 9 bases in the middle. This CDR3 contains 14 residues. The germline CDR1 and CDR2 sequences are SGDLS and YYNGEE. DNA of the CDR3: TGTGCCAGCAGCGTAGCGGGAGTAAAAGAGACCCAGTACTTC. The encoded protein is CASSVAGVKETQYF.

This clonotype showed up just a few times. The chain links TRBV7-8 to TRBJ2-7; D possibly corresponds to TRBD2 (6 bases). The CDR3 totals 15 residues. V lost 0 bases, J lost 2 bases, and 11 bases lay in between. Per the germline V gene, CDR1 is SGHVS and CDR2 is FQNEAQ. Here the CDR3 DNA reads TGTGCCAGCAGCTTAGCGAGACTAGGGACCTACGAGCAGTACTTC. As protein: CASSLARLGTYEQYF.

The chain uses TRBV7-3 and TRBJ2-2, with 15 bases identical to TRBD2. Germline assignment: CDR1 SGHTA and CDR2 FQGTGA. V shed 8 bases and J 7 bases; nucleotides not matched to a gene: 8. The CDR3 is made up of 16 amino acids. The CDR3 nucleotides are TGTGCCAGCGGTCACGCGGGACTAGCGGGAGGCGGGGAGCTGTTTTTT. Translating it yields CASGHAGLAGGGELFF.

J is TRBJ2-2 and V is TRBV5-1; TRBD2 matches at 10 bases. V lost 1 base to trimming and J lost 5 bases; unmatched junction nucleotides: 2. CDR3 length: 15 amino acids. CDR1 SGHRS and CDR2 YFSETQ come from the germline V gene. CDR3 coding DNA: TGCGCCAGCAGCTTGCAACTAGCGGGGACCGGGGAGCTGTTTTTT. Translated, it gives CASSLQLAGTGELFF.

This clonotype has just a few counts. The chain recombines TRBV4-2 with TRBJ2-2, with D uncertain. V shed 0 bases and J shed 1 base, with 9 bases lying between them. Per germline, CDR1 LGHNA and CDR2 YNFKEQ. CDR3 length: 16 amino acids. The CDR3 is CASSQEATRNTGELFF. CDR3 bases: TGTGCCAGCAGCCAAGAGGCCACCCGGAACACCGGGGAGCTGTTTTTT.

There are a few counts of this clonotype. The gene calls are TRBV6-5 and TRBJ1-3, with D uncertain. The V gene lost 0 bases and the J gene lost 0 bases, with 9 bases spanning the gap. CDR3 size: 16 residues. Germline-derived CDR1 and CDR2 are MNHEY and SVGAGI. Written as DNA, the CDR3 is TGTGCCAGCAGTTACTCGCCAGGAATCTCTGGAAACACCATATATTTT. The encoded protein is CASSYSPGISGNTIYF.

This chain joins TRBV12-3 or TRBV12-4 and TRBJ2-7; 9 bases fit TRBD1. J lost 3 bases, V lost 6 bases, and 12 bases had no gene match. The length of the CDR3 is 16 residues. For the CDR3, the DNA is TGTGCCAGCAGCTTCGGACAGGGGAGTCAATTCTACGAGCAGTACTTC. It translates to CASSFGQGSQFYEQYF.

The chain joins TRBV5-1 to TRBJ2-7; D remains unclear. Germline V CDR1 and CDR2: SGHRS, YFSETQ. The CDR3 extends over 13 amino acids. The ends were cut back, 4 bases at V and 1 base at J, with 9 bases in the middle. CDR3 in DNA: TGCGCCAGCAGCGCGCGTCCATCCTACGAGCAGTACTTC. This encodes CASSARPSYEQYF.

V usage is TRBV4-2 and J usage is TRBJ2-7; D is perhaps TRBD1 or TRBD2 (5 bases each). V gave up 0 bases and J gave up 4 bases, with 19 bases separating them. Germline V gives CDR1 LGHNA, CDR2 YNFKEQ. The CDR3 is 17 amino acids. The CDR3 protein is CASSQEGEGTLPYEQYF. Here the CDR3 DNA reads TGTGCCAGCAGCCAAGAAGGAGAAGGGACCCTCCCTTACGAGCAGTACTTC.

The V gene is TRBV7-2, the J gene TRBJ2-3; 16 bases line up with TRBD2. V gave up 1 base and J gave up 8 bases; unmatched junction bases: 6. Per the germline V gene, CDR1 is SGHTA and CDR2 is FQGNSA. This CDR3 region has 17 residues. The CDR3 DNA is TGTGCCAGCAGCTTAGTCGGGACTAGCGGGAGGGTCGCTACGCAGTATTTT. It specifies CASSLVGTSGRVATQYF.

The J gene is TRBJ2-1, the V gene TRBV5-1, with 11 nucleotides matching TRBD2. Trimming at V came to 0 bases and at J to 0 bases, leaving 11 bases not matched to a gene. Germline CDR1 and CDR2: SGHRS and YFSETQ. This CDR3 contains 20 residues. CDR3 sequence: CASSLDVRLAGPSSYNEQFF. CDR3 nucleotide sequence: TGCGCCAGCAGCTTGGATGTGCGACTAGCGGGGCCGAGCTCCTACAATGAGCAGTTCTTC.

This clonotype was seen a handful of times. The V gene is TRBV12-3 or TRBV12-4, the J gene TRBJ2-1, with D possibly being TRBD1 (5 bases). V was trimmed by 1 base and J by 2 bases, leaving 18 bases between them. The CDR3 sequence is 18 residues long. Here the CDR3 DNA reads TGTGCCAGCAGTTTAGTGTTGACAGTTCCCGTCCCCTACAATGAGCAGTTCTTC. Translated, it gives CASSLVLTVPVPYNEQFF.

The chain recombines TRBV3-1 with TRBJ2-1; 7 bases match TRBD2. This CDR3 is built from 19 residues. Germline trimming cut 6 bases from V and 1 base from J; bases unmatched to any gene: 18. Germline V gene lookup returns CDR1 LGHDT and CDR2 YNNKEL (reference sequence). DNA of the CDR3: TGTGCCAGCAGTTCCACAATTAATCCCTGGACTAGTTCCTACAATGAGCAGTTCTTC. It specifies CASSSTINPWTSSYNEQFF.

The chain's CDR3 is CAISEPDRADTQYF. CDR3 nucleotides: TGTGCCATCAGTGAGCCTGACAGGGCTGATACGCAGTATTTT. The V and J genes are TRBV10-3 and TRBJ2-3; 7 bases are a match to TRBD1. The germline V gene has CDR1 ENHRY and CDR2 SYGVKD. The CDR3 length is 14 residues. Germline trimming cut 2 bases from V and 6 bases from J; bases unmatched to any gene: 5.

The chain joins TRBV20-1 to TRBJ2-7; 7 nucleotides agree with TRBD2. Germline-derived CDR1 and CDR2 are DFQATT and SNEGSKA (reference sequence). J lost 3 bases, V lost 6 bases, and 8 bases had no gene match. The length of the CDR3 is 13 residues. DNA for the CDR3: TGCAGTGCCCGGGAGGCAGGGTACTACGAGCAGTACTTC. Translated: CSAREAGYYEQYF.

This clonotype was observed a handful of times. This chain connects TRBV9 to TRBJ2-1; TRBD2 agrees at 9 bases. Trimming at V came to 3 bases and at J to 9 bases, leaving 1 base not matched to a gene. This CDR3 spans 12 amino acids. Germline V gives CDR1 SGDLS, CDR2 YYNGEE. The CDR3 coding sequence is TGTGCCAGCAGCGGTAGCGGGAGTGAGCAGTTCTTC. Amino acid sequence: CASSGSGSEQFF.

The J gene is TRBJ2-3, the V gene TRBV7-9, with 12 nucleotides matching TRBD2. Germline V gene data show CDR1 as SEHNR and CDR2 as FQNEAQ (reference sequence). This CDR3 has 16 residues. Germline trimming cut 5 bases from V and 4 bases from J; bases unmatched to any gene: 7. The CDR3 loop reads CASSRTSGTVPDTQYF. The CDR3 DNA is TGTGCCAGCAGCCGGACTAGCGGGACAGTCCCAGATACGCAGTATTTT.

The rearrangement uses TRBV5-5 and TRBJ2-3; D may correspond to TRBD1 or TRBD2 (5 bases each). V was shortened by 8 bases and J by 0 bases, with 13 bases between the two germline ends. The CDR3 runs 14 residues. The germline V gene has CDR1 SGHKS and CDR2 YYEKEE (reference sequence). CDR3 protein: CASLRDGSTDTQYF. The CDR3 bases are TGTGCCAGTCTACGGGACGGAAGCACAGATACGCAGTATTTT.

CDR3 in amino acids: CASSRGWKETQYF. As DNA, the CDR3 is TGTGCCAGCAGCAGGGGCTGGAAAGAGACCCAGTACTTC. V and J are TRBV7-2 and TRBJ2-5, with D perhaps matching TRBD1 (5 bases). This CDR3 has 13 amino acids. The V gene's germline CDR1 is SGHTA and CDR2 FQGNSA. V lost 5 bases and J 3 bases, leaving 10 bases between the germline ends.

This clonotype turned up a few times. The V gene is TRBV5-1, the J gene TRBJ2-1, with TRBD2 matching over 10 bases. CDR3 length equals 15 residues. V was pared by 1 base and J by 8 bases, with 6 bases of the junction left unmatched. Per germline, CDR1 SGHRS and CDR2 YFSETQ. The CDR3 bases are TGCGCCAGCAGCTTGTCTAGCGGGAGTTTTGATGAGCAGTTCTTC. Protein product: CASSLSSGSFDEQFF.

This chain links TRBV28 with TRBJ2-1, with 13 nucleotides matching TRBD2. The CDR3 covers 16 residues. V was clipped by 6 bases and J by 8 bases; unmatched bases: 10. Germline lookup yields CDR1 MDHEN and CDR2 SYDVKM. CDR3 bases: TGTGCCAGCAGCCGGGCCGGGACTAGCGGGATTCATGAGCAGTTCTTC. Translated: CASSRAGTSGIHEQFF.